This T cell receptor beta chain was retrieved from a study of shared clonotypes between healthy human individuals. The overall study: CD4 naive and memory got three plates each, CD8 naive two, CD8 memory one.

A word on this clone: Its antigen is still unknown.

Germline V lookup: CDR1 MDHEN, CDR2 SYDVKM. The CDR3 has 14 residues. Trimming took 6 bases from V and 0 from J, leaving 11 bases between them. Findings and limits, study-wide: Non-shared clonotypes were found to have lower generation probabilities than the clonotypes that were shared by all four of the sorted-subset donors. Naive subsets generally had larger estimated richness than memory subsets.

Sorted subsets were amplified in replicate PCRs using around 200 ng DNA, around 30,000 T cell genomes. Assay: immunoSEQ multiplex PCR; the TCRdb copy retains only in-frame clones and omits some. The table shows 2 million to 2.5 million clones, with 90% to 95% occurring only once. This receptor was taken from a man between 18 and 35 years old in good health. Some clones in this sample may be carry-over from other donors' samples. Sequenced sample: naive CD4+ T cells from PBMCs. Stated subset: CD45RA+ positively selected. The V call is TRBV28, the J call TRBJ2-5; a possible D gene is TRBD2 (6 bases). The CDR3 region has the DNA TGTGCCAGCAGCACCGGAGGGAACCAAGAGACCCAGTACTTC. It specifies CASSTGGNQETQYF.